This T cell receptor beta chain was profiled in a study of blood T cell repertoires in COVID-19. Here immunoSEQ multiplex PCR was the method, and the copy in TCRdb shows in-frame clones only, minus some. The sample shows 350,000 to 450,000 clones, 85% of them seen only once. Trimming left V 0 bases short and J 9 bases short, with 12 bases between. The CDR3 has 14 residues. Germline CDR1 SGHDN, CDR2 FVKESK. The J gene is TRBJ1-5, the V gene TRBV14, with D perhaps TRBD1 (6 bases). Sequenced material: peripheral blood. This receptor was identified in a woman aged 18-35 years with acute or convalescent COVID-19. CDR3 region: CASSQDPQGRPQHF. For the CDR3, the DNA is TGTGCCAGCAGCCAAGACCCCCAGGGGAGGCCCCAGCATTTT.